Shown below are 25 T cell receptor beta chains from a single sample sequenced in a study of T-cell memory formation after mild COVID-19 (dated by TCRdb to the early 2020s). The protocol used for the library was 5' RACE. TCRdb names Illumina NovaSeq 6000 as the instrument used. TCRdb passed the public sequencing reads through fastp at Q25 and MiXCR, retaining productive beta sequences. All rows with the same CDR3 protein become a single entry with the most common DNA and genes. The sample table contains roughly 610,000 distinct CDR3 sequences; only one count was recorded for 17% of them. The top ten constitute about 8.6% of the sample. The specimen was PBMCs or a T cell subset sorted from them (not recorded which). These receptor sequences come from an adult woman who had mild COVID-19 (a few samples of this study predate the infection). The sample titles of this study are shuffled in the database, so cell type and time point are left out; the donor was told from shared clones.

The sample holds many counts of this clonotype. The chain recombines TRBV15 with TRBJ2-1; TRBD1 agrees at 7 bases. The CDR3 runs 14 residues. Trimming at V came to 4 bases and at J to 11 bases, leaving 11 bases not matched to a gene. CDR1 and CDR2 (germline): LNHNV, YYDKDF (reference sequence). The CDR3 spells CATSTTPTGSKQFF. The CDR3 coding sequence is TGTGCCACCAGCACCACCCCGACAGGGTCGAAGCAGTTCTTC.

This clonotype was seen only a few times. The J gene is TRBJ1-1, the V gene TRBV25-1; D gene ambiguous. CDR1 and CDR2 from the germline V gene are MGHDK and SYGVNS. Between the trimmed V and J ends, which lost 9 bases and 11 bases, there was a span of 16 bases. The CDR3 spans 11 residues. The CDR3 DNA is TGTGCCAGTCGCCACCCTCGACTGGCTTTCTTT. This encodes CASRHPRLAFF.

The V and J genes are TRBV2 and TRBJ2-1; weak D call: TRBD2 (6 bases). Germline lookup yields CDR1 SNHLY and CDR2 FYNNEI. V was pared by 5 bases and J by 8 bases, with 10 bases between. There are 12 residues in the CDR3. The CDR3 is CASSPTSYEQFF. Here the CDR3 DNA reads TGTGCCAGCAGTCCGACTAGTTATGAGCAGTTCTTC.

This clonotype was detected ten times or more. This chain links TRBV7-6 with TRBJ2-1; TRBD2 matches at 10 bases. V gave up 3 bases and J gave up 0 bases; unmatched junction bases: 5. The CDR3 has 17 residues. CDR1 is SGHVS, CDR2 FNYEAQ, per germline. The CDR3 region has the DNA TGTGCCAGCAGCTTGCTAGCGGGGGCAAGCTCCTACAATGAGCAGTTCTTC. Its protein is CASSLLAGASSYNEQFF.

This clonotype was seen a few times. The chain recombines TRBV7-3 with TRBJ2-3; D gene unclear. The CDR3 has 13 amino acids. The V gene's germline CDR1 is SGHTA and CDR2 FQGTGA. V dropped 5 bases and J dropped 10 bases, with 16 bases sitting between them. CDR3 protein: CASSNPPVAAQYF. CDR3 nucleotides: TGTGCCAGCAGCAATCCCCCGGTCGCAGCGCAGTATTTT.

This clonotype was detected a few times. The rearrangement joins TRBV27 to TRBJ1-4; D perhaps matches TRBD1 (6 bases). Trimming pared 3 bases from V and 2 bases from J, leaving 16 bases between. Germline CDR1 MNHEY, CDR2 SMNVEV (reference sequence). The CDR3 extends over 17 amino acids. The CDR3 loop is CASSLQQGFSTNEKLFF. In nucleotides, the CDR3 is TGTGCCAGCAGTTTGCAACAGGGTTTTTCTACTAATGAAAAACTGTTTTTT.

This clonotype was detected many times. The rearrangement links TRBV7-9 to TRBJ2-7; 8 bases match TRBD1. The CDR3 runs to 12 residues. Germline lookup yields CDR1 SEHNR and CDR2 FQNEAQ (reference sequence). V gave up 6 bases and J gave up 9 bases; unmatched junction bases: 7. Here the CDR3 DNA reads TGTGCCAGCAGTTCCGGACAGGGAGGGCAGTACTTC. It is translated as CASSSGQGGQYF. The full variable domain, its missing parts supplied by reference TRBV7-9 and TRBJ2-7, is DTGVSQNPRHKITKRGQNVTFRCDPISEHNRLYWYRQTLGQGPEFLTYFQNEAQLEKSRLLSDRFSAERPKGSFSTLEIQRTEQGDSAMYLCASSSGQGGQYFGPGTRLTVT.

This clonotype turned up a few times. CDR3 nucleotide sequence: TGTGCCAGCAGCCGCTGGGGGGGGAGTATGGAGACCCAGTACTTC. It is translated as CASSRWGGSMETQYF. The rearrangement links TRBV9 to TRBJ2-5; 7 bases are a match to TRBD2. V lost 4 bases to trimming and J lost 5 bases; unmatched junction nucleotides: 11. The CDR3 sequence is 15 residues long. CDR1 is SGDLS, CDR2 YYNGEE, per germline.

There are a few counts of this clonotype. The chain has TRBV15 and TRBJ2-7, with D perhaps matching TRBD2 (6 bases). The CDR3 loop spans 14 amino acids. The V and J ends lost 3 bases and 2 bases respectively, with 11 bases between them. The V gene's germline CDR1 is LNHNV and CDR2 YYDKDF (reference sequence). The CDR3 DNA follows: TGTGCCACCAGCAGTCCTAGCGTAGCCTACGAGCAGTACTTC. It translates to CATSSPSVAYEQYF.

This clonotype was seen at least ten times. CDR3 region: CASSQVAGQTGEQFF. The CDR3 region has the DNA TGCGCCAGCAGCCAAGTGGCGGGGCAAACCGGGGAGCAGTTCTTC. The chain employs TRBV4-1 and TRBJ2-1, with D possibly matching TRBD2 (6 bases). CDR1 is MGHRA and CDR2 is YSYEKL in the germline V gene. This CDR3 comprises 15 residues. Trimming left V 1 base short and J 10 bases short, with 17 bases between.

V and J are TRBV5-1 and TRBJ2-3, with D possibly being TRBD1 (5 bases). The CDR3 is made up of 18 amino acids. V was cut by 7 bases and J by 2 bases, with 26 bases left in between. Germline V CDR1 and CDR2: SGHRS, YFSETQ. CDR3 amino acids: CASGPLVGRVPLTDTQYF. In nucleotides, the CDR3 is TGCGCCAGCGGACCCCTGGTGGGGCGCGTACCCCTCACAGATACGCAGTATTTT. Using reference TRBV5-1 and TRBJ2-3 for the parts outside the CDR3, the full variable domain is KAGVTQTPRYLIKTRGQQVTLSCSPISGHRSVSWYQQTPGQGLQFLFEYFSETQRNKGNFPGRFSGRQFSNSRSEMNVSTLELGDSALYLCASGPLVGRVPLTDTQYFGPGTRLTVL.

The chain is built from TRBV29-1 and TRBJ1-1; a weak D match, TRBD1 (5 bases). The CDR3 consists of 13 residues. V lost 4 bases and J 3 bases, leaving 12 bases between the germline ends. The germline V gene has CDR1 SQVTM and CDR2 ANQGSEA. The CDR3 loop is CSVVGDGYTEAFF. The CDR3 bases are TGCAGCGTTGTCGGGGACGGATACACTGAAGCTTTCTTT.

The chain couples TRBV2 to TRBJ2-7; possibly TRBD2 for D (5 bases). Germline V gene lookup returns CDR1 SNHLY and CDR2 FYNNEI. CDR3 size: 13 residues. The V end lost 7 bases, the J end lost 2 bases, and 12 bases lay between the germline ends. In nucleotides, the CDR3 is TGTGCCAGCACCGACGGGGTGACCTACGAGCAGTACTTC. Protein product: CASTDGVTYEQYF.

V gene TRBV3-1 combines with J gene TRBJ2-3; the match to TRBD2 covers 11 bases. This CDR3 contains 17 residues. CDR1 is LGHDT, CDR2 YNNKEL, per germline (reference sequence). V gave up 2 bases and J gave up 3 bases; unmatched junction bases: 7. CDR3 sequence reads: CASSQRLAGGKTDTQYF. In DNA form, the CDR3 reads TGTGCCAGCAGCCAACGTCTAGCGGGGGGAAAGACAGATACGCAGTATTTT.

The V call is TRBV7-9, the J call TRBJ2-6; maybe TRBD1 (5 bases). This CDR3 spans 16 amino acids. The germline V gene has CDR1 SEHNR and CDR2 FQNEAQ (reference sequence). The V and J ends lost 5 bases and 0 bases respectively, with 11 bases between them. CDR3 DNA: TGTGCCAGCAGCAAAGGGGCCTTCTCTGGGGCCAACGTCCTGACTTTC. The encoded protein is CASSKGAFSGANVLTF.

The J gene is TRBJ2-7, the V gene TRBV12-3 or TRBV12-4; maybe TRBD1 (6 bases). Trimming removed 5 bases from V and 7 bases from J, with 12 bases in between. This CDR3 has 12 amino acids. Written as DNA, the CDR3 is TGTGCCAGCAGTAAGTCCCAGGGGGAGCAGTACTTC. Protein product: CASSKSQGEQYF.

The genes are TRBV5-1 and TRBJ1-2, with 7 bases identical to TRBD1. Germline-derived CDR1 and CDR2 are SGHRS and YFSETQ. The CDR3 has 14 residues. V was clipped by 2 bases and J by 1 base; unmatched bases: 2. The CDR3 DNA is TGCGCCAGCAGCTTTGGGACAGATAACTATGGCTACACCTTC. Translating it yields CASSFGTDNYGYTF.

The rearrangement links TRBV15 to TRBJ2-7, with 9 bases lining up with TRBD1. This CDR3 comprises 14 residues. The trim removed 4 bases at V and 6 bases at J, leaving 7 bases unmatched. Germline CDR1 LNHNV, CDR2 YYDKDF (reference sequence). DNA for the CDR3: TGTGCCACCAGCATACGACAGGGGGGAGGCGAGCAGTACTTC. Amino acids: CATSIRQGGGEQYF.

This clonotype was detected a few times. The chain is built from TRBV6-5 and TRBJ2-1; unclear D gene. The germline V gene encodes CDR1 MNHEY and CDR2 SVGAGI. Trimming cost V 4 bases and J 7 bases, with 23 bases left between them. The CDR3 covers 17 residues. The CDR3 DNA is TGTGCCAGCAGTTCCTCTCGTGGGCAGGAGCTCGGAAATGAGCAGTTCTTC. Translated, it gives CASSSSRGQELGNEQFF.

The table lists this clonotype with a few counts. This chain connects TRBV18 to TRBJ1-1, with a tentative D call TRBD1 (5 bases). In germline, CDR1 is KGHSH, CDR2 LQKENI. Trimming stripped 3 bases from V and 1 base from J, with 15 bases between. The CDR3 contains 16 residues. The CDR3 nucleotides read TGTGCCAGCTCACCGGTTCCAGGGCCAAGGAACACTGAAGCTTTCTTT. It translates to CASSPVPGPRNTEAFF.

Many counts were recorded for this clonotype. The CDR3 reads CASSDRTGGTYGYTF. The CDR3 coding sequence is TGTGCCAGCAGCGACCGGACAGGGGGGACGTATGGCTACACCTTC. V and J are TRBV9 and TRBJ1-2, with 10 bases aligning to TRBD1. This CDR3 region has 15 residues. V was pared by 3 bases and J by 5 bases, with 7 bases of the junction left unmatched. Germline V gene lookup returns CDR1 SGDLS and CDR2 YYNGEE.

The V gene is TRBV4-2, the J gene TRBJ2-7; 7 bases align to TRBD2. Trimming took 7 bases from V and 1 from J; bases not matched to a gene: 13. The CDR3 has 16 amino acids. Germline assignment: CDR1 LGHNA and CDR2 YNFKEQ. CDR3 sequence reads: CASKLGGSAGSYEQYF. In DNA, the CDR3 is TGTGCCAGCAAATTGGGGGGGAGTGCAGGGTCCTACGAGCAGTACTTC.

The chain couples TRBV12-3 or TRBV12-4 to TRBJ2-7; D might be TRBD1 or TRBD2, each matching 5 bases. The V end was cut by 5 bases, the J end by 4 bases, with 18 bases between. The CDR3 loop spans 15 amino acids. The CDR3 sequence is CASSDGGGSGYEQYF. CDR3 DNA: TGTGCCAGCAGTGACGGTGGGGGTTCTGGGTACGAGCAGTACTTC.

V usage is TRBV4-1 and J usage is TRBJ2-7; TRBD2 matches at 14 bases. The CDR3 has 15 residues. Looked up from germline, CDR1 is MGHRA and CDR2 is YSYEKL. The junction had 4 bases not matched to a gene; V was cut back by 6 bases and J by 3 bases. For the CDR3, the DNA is TGCGCCAGCAGTCGACTAGCGGGGGGGTTCTACGAGCAGTACTTC. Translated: CASSRLAGGFYEQYF.

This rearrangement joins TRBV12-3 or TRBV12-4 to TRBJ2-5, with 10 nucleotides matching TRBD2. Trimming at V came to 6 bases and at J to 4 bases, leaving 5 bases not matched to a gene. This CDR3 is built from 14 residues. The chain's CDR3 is CASSLSGGPETQYF. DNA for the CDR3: TGTGCCAGCAGCCTTAGCGGGGGGCCAGAGACCCAGTACTTC.